This T cell receptor beta chain emerged from a study of T-cell reconstitution after alpha-beta-depleted transplantation in children. Study results and limitations: About two months after transplant, alpha-beta T cells reportedly came from several hundred expanded graft clones.

This sample's TCRbeta library carried unique molecular identifier barcodes. Via MiXCR, TCRdb re-called the PCR reads, giving one row per CDR3 protein. The sample holds about 460,000 distinct CDR3 sequences; about an eighth are singletons and the top ten take 12% to 15%. This clonotype was found once. Its target is unknown. Germline is not matched at one junction end, which may reflect a read error. The TCR originated in a female patient aged 2-10 years who had a stem cell transplant for aplastic anemia, so the T cells may come from the graft donor. The material was PBMCs, mostly from graft donor cells, obtained 180 days after TCRalphabeta/CD19-depleted stem cell transplant.

The CDR3 DNA is TGTGCCAGCGGGGGCGGGCCCCCCGGGGAGCTGCTTTTT. This encodes CASGGGPPGELLF. This sequence joins TRBV12-3 or TRBV12-4 and TRBJ2-2, with D tentatively TRBD1 (6 bases). This CDR3 has 13 amino acids.